These 16 T cell receptor beta chains came from one sample sequenced in a study of blood T cell repertoires in COVID-19. The protocol was immunoSEQ multiplex PCR, while the TCRdb copy is restricted to in-frame clones and leaves out a portion. The table includes fewer than 250,000 clones, more than 70% detected once. Specimen: PBMCs or T cells enriched from blood (not recorded which). The receptors here all came from a woman in her thirties or forties with acute COVID-19.

The CDR3 reads CASSLIAGSINEQFF. As DNA, the CDR3 is TGTGCCAGCAGTCTCATAGCGGGAAGTATCAATGAGCAGTTCTTC. The chain employs TRBV27 and TRBJ2-1; 8 positions match TRBD2. Germline CDR1 reads MNHEY; CDR2 reads SMNVEV (reference sequence). With 5 bases clipped from V and 6 bases from J, the junction kept 9 bases outside the gene matches. The CDR3 runs 15 residues.

The J gene is TRBJ1-2, the V gene TRBV4-2, with TRBD1 matching 7 bases. The CDR3 contains 15 residues. The V and J ends lost 0 bases and 7 bases, in that order; junction bases with no gene match: 8. Germline V CDR1 and CDR2: LGHNA, YNFKEQ. CDR3 region: CASSQENRGFSGYTF. CDR3 in DNA: TGTGCCAGCAGCCAAGAAAACAGGGGATTTTCTGGCTACACCTTC.

The CDR3 reads CASSQTHMALPGTEAFF. The DNA of the CDR3 is TGTGCCAGCAGTCAGACCCACATGGCTTTACCGGGGACTGAAGCTTTCTTT. This chain uses TRBV6-2 or TRBV6-3 with TRBJ1-1, with no clear D. The CDR3 contains 17 residues. Germline loops: CDR1 MNHEY, CDR2 SVGEGT. V dropped 5 bases and J dropped 5 bases, with 24 bases sitting between them.

The chain couples TRBV5-4 to TRBJ2-7; tentatively, D is TRBD1 (6 bases). CDR3 length: 13 residues. CDR1 is SGHNT and CDR2 is YYREEE in the germline V gene (reference sequence). V was shortened by 4 bases and J by 4 bases, with 12 bases between the two germline ends. The CDR3 loop is CASSLGGTYEQYF. CDR3 sequence (DNA): TGTGCCAGCAGCCTCGGTGGGACATACGAGCAGTACTTC.

V is TRBV28 and J is TRBJ2-5, with TRBD2 identical over 9 bases. With V trimmed by 5 bases and J by 1 base, 5 bases remained unmatched. The length of the CDR3 is 15 residues. Germline V gives CDR1 MDHEN, CDR2 SYDVKM. In DNA, the CDR3 is TGTGCCAGCAGTCCCCAGGGACTAGCCCAAGAGACCCAGTACTTC. It yields the protein CASSPQGLAQETQYF.

This chain joins TRBV28 and TRBJ1-5, with D perhaps matching TRBD1 (6 bases). CDR3 length: 15 residues. The germline V gene encodes CDR1 MDHEN and CDR2 SYDVKM. Trimming cost V 5 bases and J 1 base, with 12 bases left between them. CDR3 nucleotide sequence: TGTGCCAGCAGTACTTCTCAGGGGAGCAATCAGCCCCAGCATTTT. Translated: CASSTSQGSNQPQHF.

This clone occurred many times. The rearrangement joins TRBV4-1 to TRBJ2-2; no reliable D call. Trimming took 0 bases from V and 3 from J, leaving 11 bases between them. CDR3 length: 16 residues. The germline V gene has CDR1 MGHRA and CDR2 YSYEKL. The CDR3 region is CASSQDGRAYTGELFF. CDR3 bases: TGCGCCAGCAGCCAAGATGGTAGAGCATACACCGGGGAGCTGTTTTTT.

The V and J genes are TRBV29-1 and TRBJ2-1; 8 bases fit TRBD2. The CDR3 is 14 residues long. Trimming removed 6 bases from V and 7 bases from J; junction bases left unmatched: 11. CDR1 and CDR2 (germline): SQVTM, ANQGSEA. The CDR3 region is CSVLREGPHNEQFF. The CDR3 region has the DNA TGCAGCGTGCTACGGGAGGGCCCGCATAATGAGCAGTTCTTC.

The J gene is TRBJ2-2, the V gene TRBV5-4, with D possibly TRBD1 on 6 matching bases. The CDR3 runs to 13 residues. The V gene lost 6 bases and the J gene lost 2 bases, with 8 bases spanning the gap. Germline V gene data show CDR1 as SGHNT and CDR2 as YYREEE (reference sequence). In nucleotides, the CDR3 is TGTGCCAGCAAGGGGGTTAACACCGGGGAGCTGTTTTTT. This gives the protein CASKGVNTGELFF.

This chain uses TRBV9 with TRBJ2-7; D is possibly TRBD1 (5 bases). Germline CDR1 reads SGDLS; CDR2 reads YYNGEE. CDR3 length equals 14 residues. Trimming left V 3 bases short and J 1 base short, with 11 bases between. In nucleotides, the CDR3 is TGTGCCAGCAGCGCAGGGTTCGGGTCCTACGAGCAGTACTTC. Translated: CASSAGFGSYEQYF. The full variable domain, completed using reference TRBV9 and TRBJ2-7, is DSGVTQTPKHLITATGQRVTLRCSPRSGDLSVYWYQQSLDQGLQFLIQYYNGEERAKGNILERFSAQQFPDLHSELNLSSLELGDSALYFCASSAGFGSYEQYFGPGTRLTVT.

This chain connects TRBV27 to TRBJ2-3, with 8 bases that match TRBD1. The V and J ends lost 6 bases and 1 base, in that order; junction bases with no gene match: 3. CDR3 length: 14 amino acids. The germline V gene encodes CDR1 MNHEY and CDR2 SMNVEV (reference sequence). The CDR3 coding sequence is TGTGCCAGCAGCTCGACAGGGGGCACAGATACGCAGTATTTT. It encodes CASSSTGGTDTQYF.

V is TRBV7-9 and J is TRBJ1-1, with D tentatively TRBD1 (6 bases). From germline, CDR1 is SEHNR and CDR2 FQNEAQ (reference sequence). The CDR3 has 17 residues. V shed 0 bases and J shed 1 base, with 15 bases lying between them. The CDR3: CASSLAQGTGRNTEAFF. The CDR3, as DNA: TGTGCCAGCAGCTTAGCGCAAGGTACAGGGAGGAACACTGAAGCTTTCTTT.

The V gene is TRBV9, the J gene TRBJ1-2; TRBD1 aligns across 7 bases. Germline CDR1 reads SGDLS; CDR2 reads YYNGEE. V lost 3 bases, J lost 5 bases, and 10 bases stayed unmatched. This CDR3 region has 15 residues. CDR3 loop: CASSAPGQLSYGYTF. CDR3 sequence (DNA): TGTGCCAGCAGCGCACCGGGACAGCTTTCTTATGGCTACACCTTC.

This sequence joins TRBV7-9 and TRBJ1-4, with D possibly matching TRBD1 (6 bases). This CDR3 has 15 amino acids. V lost 0 bases and J lost 6, with 11 bases in between. Per the germline V gene, CDR1 is SEHNR and CDR2 is FQNEAQ (reference sequence). The CDR3 DNA is TGTGCCAGCAGCTTAGCATGGGGGCGCGATGAAAAACTGTTTTTT. Its translation: CASSLAWGRDEKLFF.

CDR3 in amino acids: CASSLSPGGELFF. The CDR3 DNA sequence: TGTGCCAGCAGCTTAAGCCCGGGCGGGGAGCTGTTTTTT. The V and J genes are TRBV7-8 and TRBJ2-2; D is ambiguous. Trimming took off 2 bases at V and 7 bases at J, with 8 bases between the two ends. Germline assignment: CDR1 SGHVS and CDR2 FQNEAQ. The CDR3 is 13 amino acids.

This clone has only one observation. The chain joins TRBV6-5 to TRBJ2-7, with a tentative D call TRBD2 (5 bases). Germline-derived CDR1 and CDR2 are MNHEY and SVGAGI. The CDR3 contains 15 residues. The V gene lost 0 bases and the J gene lost 6 bases, with 15 bases spanning the gap. The CDR3 DNA reads as TGTGCCAGCAGTTACTCGGCGCTCCTTGCGGGCGAGCAGTACTTC. Its protein is CASSYSALLAGEQYF.